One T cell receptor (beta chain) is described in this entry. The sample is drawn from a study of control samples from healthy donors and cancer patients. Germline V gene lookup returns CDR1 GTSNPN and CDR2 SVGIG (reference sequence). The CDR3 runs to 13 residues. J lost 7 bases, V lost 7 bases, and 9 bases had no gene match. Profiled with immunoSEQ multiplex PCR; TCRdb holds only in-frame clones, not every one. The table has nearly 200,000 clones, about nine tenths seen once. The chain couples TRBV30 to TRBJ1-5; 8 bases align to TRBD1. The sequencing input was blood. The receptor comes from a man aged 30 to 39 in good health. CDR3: CAYAGQGEQPQHF. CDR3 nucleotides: TGTGCCTACGCCGGACAGGGAGAACAGCCCCAGCATTTT.